The 15 T cell receptor beta chains listed next were all sequenced from one sample in a study of blood T cell repertoires in COVID-19. TCRdb's table, derived via immunoSEQ multiplex PCR, lists solely in-frame clones and lacks some. Of 200,000 to 250,000 clones in the sample, 80% to 85% are singletons; the top ten hold approximately 5.3%. Sequencing used peripheral blood. All receptors derive from a human donor in a cohort sampled during active COVID-19.

J is TRBJ2-1 and V is TRBV29-1, with a weak D call TRBD1 (6 bases). CDR1 and CDR2 from the germline V gene are SQVTM and ANQGSEA. The CDR3 has 15 residues. This CDR3 is CSTSGQTLPGNEQFF. DNA of the CDR3: TGCAGTACGTCCGGACAGACTCTTCCTGGCAATGAGCAGTTCTTC.

This chain links TRBV6-2 or TRBV6-3 with TRBJ2-7, with unresolved D. The CDR3 extends over 14 amino acids. The germline V and J ends were trimmed by 0 bases and 1 base, with 7 bases remaining between them. In germline, CDR1 is MNHEY, CDR2 SVGEGT. CDR3 DNA sequence: TGTGCCAGCAGTTACTCGAGTCTATCCTACGAGCAGTACTTC. Protein sequence: CASSYSSLSYEQYF.

The V gene is TRBV28, the J gene TRBJ2-1; 10 bases align to TRBD1. Germline V CDR1 and CDR2: MDHEN, SYDVKM. Germline trimming cut 3 bases from V and 7 bases from J; bases unmatched to any gene: 9. The CDR3 runs 16 residues. DNA for the CDR3: TGTGCCAGCAGTTTTTCCGGACGGGGACAGGGGAATGAGCAGTTCTTC. Translating it yields CASSFSGRGQGNEQFF. The entire variable domain, with the rest obtained from reference TRBV28 and TRBJ2-1, is as follows: DVKVTQSSRYLVKRTGEKVFLECVQDMDHENMFWYRQDPGLGLRLIYFSYDVKMKEKGDIPEGYSVSREKKERFSLILESASTNQTSMYLCASSFSGRGQGNEQFFGPGTRLTVL.

The gene calls are TRBV5-1 and TRBJ2-7; 12 bases align to TRBD2. V gave up 4 bases and J gave up 3 bases; unmatched junction bases: 8. This CDR3 comprises 16 residues. CDR1 and CDR2 (germline): SGHRS, YFSETQ. The CDR3 DNA reads as TGCGCCAGCAGCCAAGGGACTAGCGGGCCCCTCTACGAGCAGTACTTC. This codes for CASSQGTSGPLYEQYF. The whole variable domain, filled in from reference TRBV5-1 and TRBJ2-7, reads KAGVTQTPRYLIKTRGQQVTLSCSPISGHRSVSWYQQTPGQGLQFLFEYFSETQRNKGNFPGRFSGRQFSNSRSEMNVSTLELGDSALYLCASSQGTSGPLYEQYFGPGTRLTVT.

The chain recombines TRBV15 with TRBJ2-7; 9 bases fit TRBD2. This CDR3 contains 17 residues. J was trimmed by 3 bases and V by 0 bases; bases with no gene match: 9. CDR1 is LNHNV and CDR2 is YYDKDF in the germline V gene (reference sequence). The CDR3 nucleotides are TGTGCCACCAGCAGAGAGGAACTAGCGGGTAGAATCTACGAGCAGTACTTC. Translation: CATSREELAGRIYEQYF.

This clone is a singleton in its sample. This chain links TRBV6-5 with TRBJ2-4, with D hard to call. This CDR3 comprises 15 residues. The V gene lost 6 bases and the J gene lost 2 bases, with 14 bases spanning the gap. In germline, CDR1 is MNHEY, CDR2 SVGAGI. The CDR3 DNA is TGTGCCAGCAGCCGACTCGACCCCCCCAAAAACATTCAGTACTTC. Its protein product is CASSRLDPPKNIQYF.

This chain joins TRBV19 and TRBJ1-4, with TRBD1 identical over 9 bases. Germline-derived CDR1 and CDR2 are LNHDA and SQIVND (reference sequence). V lost 6 bases, J lost 8 bases, and 4 bases stayed unmatched. The length of the CDR3 is 13 residues. The CDR3 loop is CASSRDRVEKLFF. The CDR3 nucleotides read TGTGCCAGTAGCCGGGACAGGGTGGAAAAACTGTTTTTT.

This clone was seen only once. The chain employs TRBV28 and TRBJ2-5, with D maybe TRBD1 (5 bases). V was clipped by 2 bases and J by 5 bases, with 12 bases between them. Germline CDR1 and CDR2: MDHEN and SYDVKM. This CDR3 has 14 residues. The CDR3 is CASSLRGRTETQYF. CDR3 in DNA: TGTGCCAGCAGTTTAAGGGGCAGGACGGAGACCCAGTACTTC.

This clone occurred once. CDR3 bases: TGCGCCAGCAGCCAAGAAGGGGCAAAACCAACTGAAGCTTTCTTT. This gives the protein CASSQEGAKPTEAFF. The chain combines TRBV4-3 with TRBJ1-1; TRBD1 is a possible D gene (5 bases). CDR3 size: 15 residues. Germline V lookup: CDR1 LGHNA, CDR2 YSLEER. V was pared by 0 bases and J by 5 bases, with 13 bases between.

The V gene is TRBV25-1, the J gene TRBJ2-5, with no clear D. In germline, CDR1 is MGHDK, CDR2 SYGVNS. The CDR3 spans 14 residues. The germline V and J ends were trimmed by 5 bases and 1 base, with 11 bases remaining between them. The DNA of the CDR3 is TGTGCCAGCAGTTTCCCAGGTATCCAAGAGACCCAGTACTTC. It specifies CASSFPGIQETQYF. Filled out from reference TRBV25-1 and TRBJ2-5, the complete variable domain reads EADIYQTPRYLVIGTGKKITLECSQTMGHDKMYWYQQDPGMELHLIHYSYGVNSTEKGDLSSESTVSRIRTEHFPLTLESARPSHTSQYLCASSFPGIQETQYFGPGTRLLVL.

The chain has TRBV4-3 and TRBJ1-3; D unresolved. The CDR3 consists of 15 residues. Trimming removed 3 bases from V and 0 bases from J, with 9 bases in between. Germline V lookup: CDR1 LGHNA, CDR2 YSLEER. CDR3 nucleotides: TGCGCCAGCAGCCAGCAACATATCTCTGGAAACACCATATATTTT. This gives the protein CASSQQHISGNTIYF.

V usage is TRBV4-3 and J usage is TRBJ2-7; 8 nucleotides line up with TRBD2. The CDR3 covers 13 residues. J was trimmed by 3 bases and V by 2 bases; bases with no gene match: 0. Germline CDR1 LGHNA, CDR2 YSLEER. CDR3 in amino acids: CASSQREGYEQYF. DNA of the CDR3: TGCGCCAGCAGCCAACGGGAGGGCTACGAGCAGTACTTC.

This chain links TRBV19 with TRBJ2-1, with TRBD2 identical over 11 bases. CDR1 is LNHDA, CDR2 SQIVND, per germline (reference sequence). Trimming cost V 5 bases and J 9 bases; bases outside gene matches: 9. The CDR3 is 15 amino acids. CDR3 sequence: CASSAGTSGLTEQFF. CDR3 nucleotide sequence: TGTGCCAGTAGTGCCGGGACTAGCGGCCTTACTGAGCAGTTCTTC.

This clone was seen many times. The V call is TRBV24-1, the J call TRBJ1-2; 11 bases line up with TRBD1. CDR3 length equals 16 residues. Trimming took 5 bases from V and 4 from J; bases not matched to a gene: 8. Germline assignment: CDR1 KGHDR and CDR2 SFDVKD. The CDR3 bases are TGTGCCACCAGTGCCTACGGGACAGGGGGTTTCTATGGCTACACCTTC. This codes for CATSAYGTGGFYGYTF.

The J gene is TRBJ2-3, the V gene TRBV5-6; 9 nucleotides agree with TRBD1. The CDR3 is 18 amino acids. Germline trimming cut 4 bases from V and 3 bases from J; bases unmatched to any gene: 15. CDR1 is SGHDT, CDR2 YYEEEE, per germline. CDR3 nucleotides: TGTGCCAGCAGCGGCGACCGGGACAGGGACCATCGTACAGATACGCAGTATTTT. This sequence encodes CASSGDRDRDHRTDTQYF. The entire variable domain, with the rest obtained from reference TRBV5-6 and TRBJ2-3, is as follows: DAGVTQSPTHLIKTRGQQVTLRCSPKSGHDTVSWYQQALGQGPQFIFQYYEEEERQRGNFPDRFSGHQFPNYSSELNVNALLLGDSALYLCASSGDRDRDHRTDTQYFGPGTRLTVL.